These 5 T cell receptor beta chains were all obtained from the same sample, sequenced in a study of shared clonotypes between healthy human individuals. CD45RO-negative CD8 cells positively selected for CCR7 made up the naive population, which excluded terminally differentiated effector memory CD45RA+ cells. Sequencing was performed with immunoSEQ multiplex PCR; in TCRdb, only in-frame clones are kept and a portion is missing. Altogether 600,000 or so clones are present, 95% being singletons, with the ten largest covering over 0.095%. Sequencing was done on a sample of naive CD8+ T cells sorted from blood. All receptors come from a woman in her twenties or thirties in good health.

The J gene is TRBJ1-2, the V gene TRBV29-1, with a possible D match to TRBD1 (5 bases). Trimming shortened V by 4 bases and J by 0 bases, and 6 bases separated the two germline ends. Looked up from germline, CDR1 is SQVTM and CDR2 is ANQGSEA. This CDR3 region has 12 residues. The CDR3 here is CSVVQANYGYTF. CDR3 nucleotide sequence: TGCAGCGTTGTACAGGCTAACTATGGCTACACCTTC.

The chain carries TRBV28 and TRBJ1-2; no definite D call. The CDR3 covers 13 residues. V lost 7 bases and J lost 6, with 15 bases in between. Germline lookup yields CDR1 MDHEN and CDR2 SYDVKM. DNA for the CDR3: TGTGCCAGCACTACTTCCCTTAGGGATGGCTACACCTTC. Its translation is CASTTSLRDGYTF.

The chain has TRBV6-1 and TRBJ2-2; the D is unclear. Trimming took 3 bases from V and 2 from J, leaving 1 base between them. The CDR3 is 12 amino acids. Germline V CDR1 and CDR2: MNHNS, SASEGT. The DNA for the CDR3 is TGTGCCAGCAGTGACAACACCGGGGAGCTGTTTTTT. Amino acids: CASSDNTGELFF.

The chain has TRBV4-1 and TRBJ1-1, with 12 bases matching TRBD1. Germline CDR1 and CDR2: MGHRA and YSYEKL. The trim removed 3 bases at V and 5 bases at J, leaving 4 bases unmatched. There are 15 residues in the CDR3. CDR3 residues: CASSQGQGAGTEAFF. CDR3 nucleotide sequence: TGCGCCAGCAGCCAGGGACAGGGGGCAGGAACTGAAGCTTTCTTT.

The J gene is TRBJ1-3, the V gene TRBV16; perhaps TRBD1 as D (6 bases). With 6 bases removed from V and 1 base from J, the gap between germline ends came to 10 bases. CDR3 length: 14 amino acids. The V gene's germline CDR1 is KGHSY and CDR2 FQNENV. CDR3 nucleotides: TGTGCCAGCAGTCAGGGGTCTTCTGGAAACACCATATATTTT. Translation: CASSQGSSGNTIYF.